Sequencing of this TCR beta chain was carried out in a study of PD-1 blockade in classical Hodgkin lymphoma. Study at large: Nivolumab dosing for patients was 3 mg/kg, administered intravenously every 2 weeks.

Notes on the study in general: Prior to therapy, complete responders displayed diversity much like that of newly diagnosed patients. Relapsed/refractory patients reportedly had lower baseline diversity than newly diagnosed patients. Diversity in CD4+ TCRs, unlike that measured in CD8+ TCRs, had risen significantly by C4D1.

CDR1 and CDR2 (germline): MNHEY, SMNVEV (reference sequence). The CDR3 runs to 15 residues. V dropped 5 bases and J dropped 2 bases, with 12 bases sitting between them. The data were produced by immunoSEQ multiplex PCR, yet TCRdb's version contains in-frame clones alone and is incomplete. There are about 28,000 clones in the sample; around 80% occur only once, and 15% to 20% lies in the top ten. Time point here: cycle 4 day 1 (C4D1), after 5 to 7 weeks of nivolumab. Relapse was seen in all patients after autologous stem cell transplantation, and brentuximab vedotin exposure was variable. Points on this clone: The antigen is not known.

This TCR was recovered from a human donor with classical Hodgkin lymphoma. The specimen was peripheral blood mononuclear cells (PBMCs), collected before the fourth cycle of nivolumab. The chain couples TRBV27 to TRBJ2-2, with a possible D match to TRBD1 (6 bases). The CDR3: CASSGKDRNTGELFF. CDR3 sequence (DNA): TGTGCCAGCAGTGGTAAGGACAGAAACACCGGGGAGCTGTTTTTT.